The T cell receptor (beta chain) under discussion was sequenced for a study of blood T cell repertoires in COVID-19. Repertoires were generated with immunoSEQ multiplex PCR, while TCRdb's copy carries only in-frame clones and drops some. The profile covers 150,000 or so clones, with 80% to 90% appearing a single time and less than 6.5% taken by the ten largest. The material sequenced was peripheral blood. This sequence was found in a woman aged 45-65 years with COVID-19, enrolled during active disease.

The CDR3, as DNA: TGTGCCAGCGGGGCGGGGTCCCCGGCCACGCAGTATTTT. Protein: CASGAGSPATQYF. The V gene is TRBV3-1 (or the pseudogene TRBV3-2), the J gene TRBJ2-3, with a possible D match to TRBD2 (6 bases). Trimming cost V 8 bases and J 9 bases, with 18 bases left between them. The germline CDR1 and CDR2 sequences are LGHDT and YNNKEL (reference sequence). This CDR3 comprises 13 residues.